This record concerns one T cell receptor (beta chain) sequence. Antigen: not known. Measured with immunoSEQ multiplex PCR; TCRdb has only the in-frame clones, and not every one. The data hold about 110,000 clones, with around 87% observed a single time. This specimen comes from a study of T cell responses to AZD1222 COVID-19 vaccine. Whole-study results and caveats: Unmutated variant regions are reportedly targeted by nearly half of spike-specific TCRs.

In germline, CDR1 is ENHRY, CDR2 SYGVKD. V was trimmed by 0 bases and J by 1 base, leaving 15 bases between them. The CDR3 covers 17 residues. The sample consisted of peripheral blood, taken on day 0 of AZD1222 vaccination. The chain couples TRBV10-3 to TRBJ1-2; D is undetermined. This TCR was sampled from an adult in good health. CDR3 in amino acids: CAISESLRNTLNYGYTF. The CDR3 DNA follows: TGTGCCATCAGTGAGTCGTTGCGGAATACTCTTAACTATGGCTACACCTTC.